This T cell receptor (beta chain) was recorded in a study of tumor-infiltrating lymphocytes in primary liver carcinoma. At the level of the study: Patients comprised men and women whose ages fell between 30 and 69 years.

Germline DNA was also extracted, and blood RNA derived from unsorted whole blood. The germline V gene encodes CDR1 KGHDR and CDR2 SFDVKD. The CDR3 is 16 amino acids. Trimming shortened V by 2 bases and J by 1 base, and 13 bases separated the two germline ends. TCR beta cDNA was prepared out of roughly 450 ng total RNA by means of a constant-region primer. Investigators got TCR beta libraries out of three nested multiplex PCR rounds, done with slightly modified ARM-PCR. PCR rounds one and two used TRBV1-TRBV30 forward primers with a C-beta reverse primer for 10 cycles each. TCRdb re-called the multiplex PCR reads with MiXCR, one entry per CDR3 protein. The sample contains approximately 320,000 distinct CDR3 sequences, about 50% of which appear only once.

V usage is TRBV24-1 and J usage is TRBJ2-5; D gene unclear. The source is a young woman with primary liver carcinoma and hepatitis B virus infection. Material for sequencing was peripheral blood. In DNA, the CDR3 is TGTGCCACCAGTGATTCATTCTTCGAGACCCAAGAGACCCAGTACTTC. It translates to CATSDSFFETQETQYF.